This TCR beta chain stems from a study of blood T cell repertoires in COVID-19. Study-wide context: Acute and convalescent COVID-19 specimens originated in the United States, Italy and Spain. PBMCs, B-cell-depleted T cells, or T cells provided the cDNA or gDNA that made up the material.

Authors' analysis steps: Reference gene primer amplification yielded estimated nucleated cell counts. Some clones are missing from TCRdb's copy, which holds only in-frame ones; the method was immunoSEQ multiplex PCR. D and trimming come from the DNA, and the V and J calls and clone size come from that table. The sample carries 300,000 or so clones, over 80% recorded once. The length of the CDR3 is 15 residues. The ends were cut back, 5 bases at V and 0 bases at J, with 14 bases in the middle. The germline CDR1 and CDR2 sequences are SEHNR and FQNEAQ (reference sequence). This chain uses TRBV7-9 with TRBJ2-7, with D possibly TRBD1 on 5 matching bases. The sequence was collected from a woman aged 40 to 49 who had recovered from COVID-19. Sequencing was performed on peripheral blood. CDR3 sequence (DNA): TGTGCCAGCAGCCACGACAGTCTCAGCTCCTACGAGCAGTACTTC. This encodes CASSHDSLSSYEQYF.